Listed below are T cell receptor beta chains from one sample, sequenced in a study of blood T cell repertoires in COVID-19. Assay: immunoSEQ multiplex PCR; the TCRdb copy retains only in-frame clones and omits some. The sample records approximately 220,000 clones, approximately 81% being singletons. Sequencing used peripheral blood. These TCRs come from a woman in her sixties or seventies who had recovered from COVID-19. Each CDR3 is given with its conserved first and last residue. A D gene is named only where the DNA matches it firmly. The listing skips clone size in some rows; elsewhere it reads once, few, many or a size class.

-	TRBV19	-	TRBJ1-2	TGTGCCAGTAGTGCACCCTCCTTTCAGGGGAACTATGGCTACACCTTC	CASSAPSFQGNYGYTF
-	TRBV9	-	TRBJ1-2	TGTGCCAGCAGCGCCCTCAGGGCCCCCTATGGCTACACCTTC	CASSALRAPYGYTF
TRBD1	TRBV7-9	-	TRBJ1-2	TGTGCCAGCAGCTTGACAGGGTCCGGTGTCTATGGCTACACCTTC	CASSLTGSGVYGYTF
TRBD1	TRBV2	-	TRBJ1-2	TGTGCCAGCAGTGGTGGGGGGACAGGGGCGATGCCCGGTTATGGCTACACCTTC	CASSGGGTGAMPGYGYTF
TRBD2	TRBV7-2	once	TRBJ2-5	TGTGCCAGCAGCCCCGGGGGGGCCAGGGAGACCCAGTACTTC	CASSPGGARETQYF
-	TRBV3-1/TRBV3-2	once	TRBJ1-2	TGTGCCAGCAGCCAAAGACAAGGACTCTATGGCTACACCTTC	CASSQRQGLYGYTF
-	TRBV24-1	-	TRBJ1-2	TGTGCCACCAGTGATCCCGACTATGGCTACACCTTC	CATSDPDYGYTF
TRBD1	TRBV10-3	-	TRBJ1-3	TGTGCCATCGAGGACAGGGACTCTGGAAACACCATATATTTT	CAIEDRDSGNTIYF
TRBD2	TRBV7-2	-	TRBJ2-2	TGTGCCAGCAGGGAAATGGGACTAGCGGGGGGGCCCAGCACCGGGGAGCTGTTTTTT	CASREMGLAGGPSTGELFF
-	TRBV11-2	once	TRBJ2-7	TGTGCCAGCAGCTCCCGAGCCGGGGGTCTTCGCTCCTACGAGCAGTACTTC	CASSSRAGGLRSYEQYF
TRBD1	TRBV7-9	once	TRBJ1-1	TGTGCCAGCAGCTCAACGACCCTGGGGACAGGGCGGAGAAACACTGAAGCTTTCTTT	CASSSTTLGTGRRNTEAFF
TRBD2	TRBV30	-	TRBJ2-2	TGTGCCTGGTGGCTAGCGGGCCGATCGACCGGGGAGCTGTTTTTT	CAWWLAGRSTGELFF
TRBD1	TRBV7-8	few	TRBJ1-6	TGTGCCAGCAGCTCGGACAGGGAGGCTTCACCCCTCCACTTT	CASSSDREASPLHF
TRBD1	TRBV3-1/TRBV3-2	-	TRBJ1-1	TGTGCCAGCAGCCACGGTCTCGACAGGGCCGCAGCTTTCTTT	CASSHGLDRAAAFF
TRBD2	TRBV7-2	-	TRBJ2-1	TGTGCCAGCAGCTCCCCTAGTGCGGGGGGCTACAATGAGCAGTTCTTC	CASSSPSAGGYNEQFF
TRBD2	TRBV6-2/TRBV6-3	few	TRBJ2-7	TGTGCCAGCAGTTACTCCACTACCCGGGAGGGGCTTATAGACGAGCAGTACTTC	CASSYSTTREGLIDEQYF
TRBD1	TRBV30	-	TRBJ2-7	TGTGCCTGCCCCGGGACAGATCGGTCTCCCTACGAGCAGTACTTC	CACPGTDRSPYEQYF
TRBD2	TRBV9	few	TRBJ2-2	TGTGCCAGCAGCGAGAGGCCCGGGAGCGGGGGGGCCGGGGAGCTGTTTTTT	CASSERPGSGGAGELFF
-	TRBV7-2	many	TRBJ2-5	TGTGCCAGCAGCTCCACAGGGTTACGCGGCGAGACCCAGTACTTC	CASSSTGLRGETQYF
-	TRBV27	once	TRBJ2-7	TGTGCCAGCAGTTTAATCTCAGGAACCTACGAGCAGTACTTC	CASSLISGTYEQYF
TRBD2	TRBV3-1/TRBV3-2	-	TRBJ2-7	TGTGCCAGCAGCCCAGCCTCGGGGGGTGCCTACGAGCAGTACTTC	CASSPASGGAYEQYF
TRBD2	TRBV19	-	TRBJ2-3	TGTGCCAGTAGTATAACTAGCGGTCGCACAGATACGCAGTATTTT	CASSITSGRTDTQYF
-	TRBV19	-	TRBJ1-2	TGTGCCAGTAGTCCCCGGGGCAGGGGAACTAACTATGGCTACACCTTC	CASSPRGRGTNYGYTF
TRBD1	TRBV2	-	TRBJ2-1	TGTGCCAGCAGTGGTGGTCGGACAGGGGGTCCCAATGAGCAGTTCTTC	CASSGGRTGGPNEQFF
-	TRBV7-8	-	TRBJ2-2	TGTGCCAGCAGCTTAAGGCGGGGGCCCTCTTCAAGAACCGGGGAGCTGTTTTTT	CASSLRRGPSSRTGELFF
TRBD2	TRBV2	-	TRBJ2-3	TGTGCCAGCAGCCCGACCGGACTAGCGGGGGATACGCAGTATTTT	CASSPTGLAGDTQYF
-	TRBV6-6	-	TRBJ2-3	TGTGCCAGCAGATACTCGGCAGGCTTCACAGATACGCAGTATTTT	CASRYSAGFTDTQYF
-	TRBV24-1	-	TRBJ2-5	TGTGCCACCAGTGGCGGAGCCCAAGAGACCCAGTACTTC	CATSGGAQETQYF
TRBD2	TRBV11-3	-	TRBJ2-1	TGTGCCAGCAGCTTAGGGCTAGCGGGGGGGCTTGGTAATGAGCAGTTCTTC	CASSLGLAGGLGNEQFF
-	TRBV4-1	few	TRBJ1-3	TGCGCCAGCAGCCAAAACAGAATATACTCTGGAAACACCATATATTTT	CASSQNRIYSGNTIYF
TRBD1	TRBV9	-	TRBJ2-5	TGTGCCAGCAGCCCACAGGGGGTAGGAGAGACCCAGTACTTC	CASSPQGVGETQYF
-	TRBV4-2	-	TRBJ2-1	TGTGCCAGCAGCCAAGGGGCGGGGGCCCCCGAATACAATGAGCAGTTCTTC	CASSQGAGAPEYNEQFF
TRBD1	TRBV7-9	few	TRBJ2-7	TGTGCCAGCAGCTTAACGGGACAGAAAACCTACGAGCAGTACTTC	CASSLTGQKTYEQYF
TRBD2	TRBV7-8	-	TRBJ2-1	TGTGCCAGCAGCCCAAGGGAGGGACTCAATGAGCAGTTCTTC	CASSPREGLNEQFF
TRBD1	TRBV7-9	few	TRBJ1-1	TGTGCCAGCAGCGTGGGACAGACGAACACTGAAGCTTTCTTT	CASSVGQTNTEAFF
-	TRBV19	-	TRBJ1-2	TGTGCCAGTAGTATAGACCCCAGGTCTAACTATGGCTACACCTTC	CASSIDPRSNYGYTF
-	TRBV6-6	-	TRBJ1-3	TGTGCCAGCAGTTACGGAGGGGCCGCTGGAAACACCATATATTTT	CASSYGGAAGNTIYF
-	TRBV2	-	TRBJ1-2	TGTGCCAGCACCAACTCATGGACTATCAACAATGGCTACACCTTC	CASTNSWTINNGYTF
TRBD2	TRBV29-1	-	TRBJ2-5	TGCAGCGTTGACGGCCGGGCGGGGGGGCCTAGGGAGACCCAGTACTTC	CSVDGRAGGPRETQYF
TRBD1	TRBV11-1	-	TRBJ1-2	TGTGCCAGCAGCTTAGACGTGACAGGGGCTAACTATGGCTACACCTTC	CASSLDVTGANYGYTF
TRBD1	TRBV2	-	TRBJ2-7	TGTGCCAGCACCCCCCCTATAGGGGGCGGGTACAATACCTACGAGCAGTACTTC	CASTPPIGGGYNTYEQYF
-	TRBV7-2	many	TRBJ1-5	TGTGCCAGCAGCTTAGACATCAATCAGCCCCAGCATTTT	CASSLDINQPQHF
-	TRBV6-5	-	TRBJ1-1	TGTGCCAGCAGTCTGGGGCTTTGGGAGAACACTGAAGCTTTCTTT	CASSLGLWENTEAFF
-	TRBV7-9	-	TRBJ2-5	TGTGCCAGCACCTCGCCCACCGTTGGGGGGGCTTTTGAAGAGACCCAGTACTTC	CASTSPTVGGAFEETQYF
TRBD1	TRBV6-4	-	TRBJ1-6	TGTGCCAGCAGTGCGACAGGGTCCTATAATTCACCCCTCCACTTT	CASSATGSYNSPLHF
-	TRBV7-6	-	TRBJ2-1	TGTGCCAGCAGCCTAAGCCCGAAAACTAGGGTTTACAATGAGCAGTTCTTC	CASSLSPKTRVYNEQFF
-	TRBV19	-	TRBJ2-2	TGTGCCAGTAGTATTCCCGGCGGGGAGCTGTTTTTT	CASSIPGGELFF
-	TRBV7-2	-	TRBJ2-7	TGTGCCAGCAGTCTTCCCTCGGCTAGATCGGAAGAGCAGTACTTC	CASSLPSARSEEQYF
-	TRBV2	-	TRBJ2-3	TGTGCCAGCAGTGGTACGGTGAGCACAGATACGCAGTATTTT	CASSGTVSTDTQYF
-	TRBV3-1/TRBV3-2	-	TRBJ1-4	TGTGCCAGCAGCCAAAGAGGGTTCATGGATGAAAAACTGTTTTTT	CASSQRGFMDEKLFF
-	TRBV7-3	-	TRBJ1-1	TGTGCCAGCAGCTTAGGTCCCACATCCACTGAAGCTTTCTTT	CASSLGPTSTEAFF
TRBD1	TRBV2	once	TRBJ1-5	TGTGCCAGCAGTTCCCCAGGGGGCCTCAATCAGCCCCAGCATTTT	CASSSPGGLNQPQHF
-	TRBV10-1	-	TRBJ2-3	TGCGCCAGCAGTGATTCGGGGAAAGCGGCCGATACGCAGTATTTT	CASSDSGKAADTQYF
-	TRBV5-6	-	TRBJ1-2	TGTGCCAGCAGCTTGACAGGGAGGGTGGATGGCTACACCTTC	CASSLTGRVDGYTF
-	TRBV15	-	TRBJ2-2	TGTGCCACCAGCAGAGATGGTAGGGGGAACACCGGGGAGCTGTTTTTT	CATSRDGRGNTGELFF
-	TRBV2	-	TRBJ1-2	TGTGCCAGCAGTGAAGCTTTTCCCAACGGGTGGAGTAGATATGGCTACACCTTC	CASSEAFPNGWSRYGYTF
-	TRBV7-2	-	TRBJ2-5	TGTGCCAGCAGCAGCGACCTGAAGGAGACCCAGTACTTC	CASSSDLKETQYF